The 6 T cell receptor beta chains below all came from one sample that was sequenced in a study of beta chain features in type 1 diabetes (dated by TCRdb to 2016 to 2019). Receptors were amplified or captured by the immunoSEQ multiplex PCR assay. The entire isolated RNA was reverse transcribed using the High Capacity cDNA Reverse Transcription Kit, and thus expressed TCRB transcripts were sequenced. TCRdb mirrors the immuneACCESS table, restricted to in-frame sequences. Some clones are absent from its copies; in checked studies, under half trace to an unresolved V gene, and the reason for the others is unknown. This sample is represented by 350,000 to 450,000 clones; approximately 16% of them were singletons. The ten largest clones add up to approximately 0.02% of the sample. Sequencing used naive CD4+ T cells from blood. The meaning of the sample's cell subset or site label: true naive CD4+ T cells. Every receptor here comes from a woman aged 18-35 years in good health.

This chain connects TRBV5-4 to TRBJ1-2; TRBD1 matches at 10 bases. CDR1 SGHNT and CDR2 YYREEE come from the germline V gene (reference sequence). The V and J ends lost 4 bases and 4 bases, in that order; junction bases with no gene match: 7. The CDR3 length is 15 residues. The CDR3 region is CASSPGQGVPYGYTF. The CDR3, as DNA: TGTGCCAGCAGCCCCGGACAGGGGGTACCCTATGGCTACACCTTC.

This chain links TRBV4-2 with TRBJ1-4, with 8 bases that match TRBD1. Germline CDR1 reads LGHNA; CDR2 reads YNFKEQ. J was trimmed by 5 bases and V by 1 base; bases with no gene match: 3. The CDR3 is 15 residues long. Here the CDR3 reads CASSQGGQENEKLFF. CDR3 bases: TGTGCCAGCAGCCAAGGGGGACAGGAAAATGAAAAACTGTTTTTT.

This sequence joins TRBV28 and TRBJ2-5; 8 nucleotides agree with TRBD2. V lost 5 bases, J lost 2 bases, and 10 bases stayed unmatched. CDR3 length: 16 residues. CDR1 is MDHEN, CDR2 SYDVKM, per germline. The CDR3 DNA follows: TGTGCCAGCAGTCTGGGGCGACTAGCGAGACAAGAGACCCAGTACTTC. Protein: CASSLGRLARQETQYF.

This clone was seen only a few times. This sequence joins TRBV7-3 and TRBJ1-2; 7 bases line up with TRBD1. CDR1 is SGHTA, CDR2 FQGTGA, per germline. The length of the CDR3 is 16 residues. V lost 0 bases to trimming and J lost 8 bases; unmatched junction nucleotides: 12. The CDR3 region has the DNA TGTGCCAGCAGCTTAACTGGGGTAGGGGGCGCGGAAGGCTACACCTTC. Protein product: CASSLTGVGGAEGYTF.

J is TRBJ1-4 and V is TRBV6-5; D possibly corresponds to TRBD1 (6 bases). Germline values: CDR1 MNHEY, CDR2 SVGAGI. V was trimmed by 5 bases and J by 11 bases, leaving 15 bases between them. This CDR3 contains 13 residues. CDR3 nucleotides: TGTGCCAGCAGTCCGACAGGCCCGAGGAAACTGTTTTTT. Translated: CASSPTGPRKLFF.

This clone was observed a handful of times. V is TRBV6-5 and J is TRBJ2-2; D possibly corresponds to TRBD2 (6 bases). Germline V gene data show CDR1 as MNHEY and CDR2 as SVGAGI. The ends were cut back, 7 bases at V and 3 bases at J, with 15 bases in the middle. The CDR3 spans 15 residues. In nucleotides, the CDR3 is TGTGCCAGCACCATGGGGGACTCAGACACCGGGGAGCTGTTTTTT. Its translation: CASTMGDSDTGELFF.